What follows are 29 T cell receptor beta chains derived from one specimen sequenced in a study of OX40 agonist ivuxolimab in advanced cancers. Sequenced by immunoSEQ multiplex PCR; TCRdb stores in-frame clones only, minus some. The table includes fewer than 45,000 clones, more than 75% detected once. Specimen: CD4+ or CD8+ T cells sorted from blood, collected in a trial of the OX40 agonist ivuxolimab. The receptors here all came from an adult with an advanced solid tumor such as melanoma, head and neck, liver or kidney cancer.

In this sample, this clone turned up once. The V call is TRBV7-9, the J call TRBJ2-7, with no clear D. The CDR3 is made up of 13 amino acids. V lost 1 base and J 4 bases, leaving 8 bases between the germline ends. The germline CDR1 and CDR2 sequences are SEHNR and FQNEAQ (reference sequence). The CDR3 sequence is CASSLVPGYEQYF. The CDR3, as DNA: TGTGCCAGCAGCTTAGTTCCGGGTTACGAGCAGTACTTC.

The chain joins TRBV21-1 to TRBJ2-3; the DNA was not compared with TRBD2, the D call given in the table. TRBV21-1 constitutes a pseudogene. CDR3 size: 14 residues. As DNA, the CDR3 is TGTGCCGGATCCCTGGGGGGGATCACAGATACGCAGTATTTT. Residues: CAGSLGGITDTQYF.

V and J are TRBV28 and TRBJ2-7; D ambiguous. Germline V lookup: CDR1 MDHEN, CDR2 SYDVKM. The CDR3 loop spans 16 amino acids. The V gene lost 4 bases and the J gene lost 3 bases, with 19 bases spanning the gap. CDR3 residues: CASSSPPIMTSYEQYF. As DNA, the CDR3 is TGTGCCAGCAGTTCCCCCCCAATCATGACAAGCTACGAGCAGTACTTC. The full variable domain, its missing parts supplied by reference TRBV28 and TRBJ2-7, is DVKVTQSSRYLVKRTGEKVFLECVQDMDHENMFWYRQDPGLGLRLIYFSYDVKMKEKGDIPEGYSVSREKKERFSLILESASTNQTSMYLCASSSPPIMTSYEQYFGPGTRLTVT.

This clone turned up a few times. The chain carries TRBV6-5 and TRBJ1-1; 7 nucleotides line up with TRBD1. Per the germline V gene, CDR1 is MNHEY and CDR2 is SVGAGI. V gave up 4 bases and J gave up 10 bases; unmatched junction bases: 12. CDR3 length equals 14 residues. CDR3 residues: CASSSLTGREVAFF. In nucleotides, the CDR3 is TGTGCCAGCAGTTCGCTGACAGGGAGGGAAGTAGCTTTCTTT.

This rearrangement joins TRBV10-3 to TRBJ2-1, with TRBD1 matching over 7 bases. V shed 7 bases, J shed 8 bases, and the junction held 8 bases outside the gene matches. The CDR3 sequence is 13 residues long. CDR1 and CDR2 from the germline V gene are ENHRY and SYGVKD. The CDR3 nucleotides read TGTGCCATCAAAGGCACAGGGGTCCATGAGCAGTTCTTC. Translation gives CAIKGTGVHEQFF.

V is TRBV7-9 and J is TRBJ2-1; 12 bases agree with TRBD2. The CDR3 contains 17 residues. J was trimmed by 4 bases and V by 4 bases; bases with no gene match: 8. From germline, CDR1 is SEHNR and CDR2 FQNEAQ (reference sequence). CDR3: CASSSRLAGDQYNEQFF. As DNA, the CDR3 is TGTGCCAGCAGCTCTCGACTAGCGGGAGATCAGTACAATGAGCAGTTCTTC.

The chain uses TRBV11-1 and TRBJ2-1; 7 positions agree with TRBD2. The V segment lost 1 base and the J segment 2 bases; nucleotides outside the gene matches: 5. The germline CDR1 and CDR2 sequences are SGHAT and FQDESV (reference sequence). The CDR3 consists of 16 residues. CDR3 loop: CASSLEAGVPYNEQFF. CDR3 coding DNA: TGTGCCAGCAGCTTAGAGGCGGGAGTCCCCTACAATGAGCAGTTCTTC.

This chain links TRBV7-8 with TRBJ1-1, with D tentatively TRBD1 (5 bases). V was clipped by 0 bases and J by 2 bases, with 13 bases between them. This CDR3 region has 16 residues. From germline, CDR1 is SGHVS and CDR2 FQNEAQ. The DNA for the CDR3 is TGTGCCAGCAGCTTAGCAGCAGGGTTTGATAACACTGAAGCTTTCTTT. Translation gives CASSLAAGFDNTEAFF.

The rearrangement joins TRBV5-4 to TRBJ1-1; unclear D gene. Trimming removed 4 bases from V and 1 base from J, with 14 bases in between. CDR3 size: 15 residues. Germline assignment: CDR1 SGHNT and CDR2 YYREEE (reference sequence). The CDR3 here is CASSPPLAANTEAFF. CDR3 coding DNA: TGTGCCAGCAGCCCCCCGTTGGCTGCGAACACTGAAGCTTTCTTT.

DNA for the CDR3: TGTGCCAGCAATCTCGTGGGACTCCAATCCTACAATGAGCAGTTCTTC. This encodes CASNLVGLQSYNEQFF. The V and J genes are TRBV27 and TRBJ2-1; D may be TRBD2 (6 bases). CDR1 is MNHEY and CDR2 is SMNVEV in the germline V gene (reference sequence). Trimming pared 7 bases from V and 1 base from J, leaving 17 bases between. There are 16 residues in the CDR3.

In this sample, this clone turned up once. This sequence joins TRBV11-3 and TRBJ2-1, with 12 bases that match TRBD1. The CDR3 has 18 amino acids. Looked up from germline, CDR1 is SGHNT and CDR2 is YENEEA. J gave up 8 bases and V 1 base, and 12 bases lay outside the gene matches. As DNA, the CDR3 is TGTGCCAGCAGCTTAGGGGAGAGGGACAGGGGGCGAGTCCATGAGCAGTTCTTC. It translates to CASSLGERDRGRVHEQFF.

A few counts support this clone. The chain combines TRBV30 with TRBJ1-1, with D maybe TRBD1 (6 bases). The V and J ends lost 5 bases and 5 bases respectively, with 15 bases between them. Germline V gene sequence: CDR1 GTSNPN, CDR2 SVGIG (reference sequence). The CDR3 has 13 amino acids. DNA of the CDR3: TGTGCCTGGGAGACAGGTTTGGGAACTGAAGCTTTCTTT. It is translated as CAWETGLGTEAFF.

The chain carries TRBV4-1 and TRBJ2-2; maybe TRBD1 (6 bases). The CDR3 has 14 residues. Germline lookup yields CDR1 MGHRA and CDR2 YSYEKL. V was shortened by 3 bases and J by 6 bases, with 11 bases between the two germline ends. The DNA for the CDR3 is TGCGCCAGCAGCCATGTTCAGGGGTCCGGGGAGCTGTTTTTT. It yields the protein CASSHVQGSGELFF.

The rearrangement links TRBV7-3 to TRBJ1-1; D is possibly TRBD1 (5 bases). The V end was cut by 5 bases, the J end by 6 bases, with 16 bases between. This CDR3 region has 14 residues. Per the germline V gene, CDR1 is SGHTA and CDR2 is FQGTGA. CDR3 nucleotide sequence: TGTGCCAGCAGCCACACCGGGGGGTTCGCTGAAGCTTTCTTT. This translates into CASSHTGGFAEAFF. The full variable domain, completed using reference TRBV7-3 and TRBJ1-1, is GAGVSQTPSNKVTEKGKYVELRCDPISGHTALYWYRQSLGQGPEFLIYFQGTGAADDSGLPNDRFFAVRPEGSVSTLKIQRTERGDSAVYLCASSHTGGFAEAFFGQGTRLTVV.

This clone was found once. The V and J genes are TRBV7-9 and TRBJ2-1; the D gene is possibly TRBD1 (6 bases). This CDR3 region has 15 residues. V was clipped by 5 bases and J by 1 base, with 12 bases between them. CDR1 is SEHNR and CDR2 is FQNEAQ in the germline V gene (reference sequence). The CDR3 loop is CASSGDTPSYNEQFF. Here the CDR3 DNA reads TGTGCCAGCAGCGGGGACACCCCGTCCTACAATGAGCAGTTCTTC.

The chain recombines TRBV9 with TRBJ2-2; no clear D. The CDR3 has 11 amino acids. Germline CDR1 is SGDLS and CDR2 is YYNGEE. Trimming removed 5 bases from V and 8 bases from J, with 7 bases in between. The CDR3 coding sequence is TGTGCCAGCAGTGGCAGAGGGGAGCTGTTTTTT. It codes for CASSGRGELFF.

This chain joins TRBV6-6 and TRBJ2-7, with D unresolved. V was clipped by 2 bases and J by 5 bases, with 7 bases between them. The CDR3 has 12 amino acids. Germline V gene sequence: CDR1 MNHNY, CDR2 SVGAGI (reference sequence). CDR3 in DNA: TGTGCCAGCAGTTACCCTCCGGACGAGCAGTACTTC. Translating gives CASSYPPDEQYF.

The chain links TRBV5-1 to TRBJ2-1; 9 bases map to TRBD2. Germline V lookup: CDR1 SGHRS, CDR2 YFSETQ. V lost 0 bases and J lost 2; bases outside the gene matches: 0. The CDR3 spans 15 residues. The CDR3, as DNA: TGCGCCAGCAGCTTGGCTAGCGGGGCCTACAATGAGCAGTTCTTC. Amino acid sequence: CASSLASGAYNEQFF.

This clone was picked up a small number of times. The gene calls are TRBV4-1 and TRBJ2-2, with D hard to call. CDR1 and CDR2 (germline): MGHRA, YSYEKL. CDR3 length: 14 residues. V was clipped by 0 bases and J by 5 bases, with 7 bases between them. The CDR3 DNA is TGCGCCAGCAGCCAAGAGCCTTCGACCGGGGAGCTGTTTTTT. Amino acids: CASSQEPSTGELFF.

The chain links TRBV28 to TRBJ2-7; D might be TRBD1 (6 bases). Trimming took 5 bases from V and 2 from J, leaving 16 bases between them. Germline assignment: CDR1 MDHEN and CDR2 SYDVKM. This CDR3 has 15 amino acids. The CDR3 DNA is TGTGCCAGCAGTAAAGACCGCAGGGGAGCCTACGAGCAGTACTTC. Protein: CASSKDRRGAYEQYF.

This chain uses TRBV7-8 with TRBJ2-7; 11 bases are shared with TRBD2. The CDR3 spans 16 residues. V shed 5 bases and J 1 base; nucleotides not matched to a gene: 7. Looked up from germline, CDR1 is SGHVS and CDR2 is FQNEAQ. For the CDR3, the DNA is TGTGCCAGCAGCCTACCGGGACTAGCGGCTTCCTACGAGCAGTACTTC. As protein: CASSLPGLAASYEQYF.

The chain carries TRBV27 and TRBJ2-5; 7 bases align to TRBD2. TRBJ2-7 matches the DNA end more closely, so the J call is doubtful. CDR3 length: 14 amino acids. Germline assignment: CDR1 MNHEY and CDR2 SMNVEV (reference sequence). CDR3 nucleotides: TGTGCCAGCAGTTTAGCGGGAGACGGCTACGAGCAGTACTTC. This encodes CASSLAGDGYEQYF.

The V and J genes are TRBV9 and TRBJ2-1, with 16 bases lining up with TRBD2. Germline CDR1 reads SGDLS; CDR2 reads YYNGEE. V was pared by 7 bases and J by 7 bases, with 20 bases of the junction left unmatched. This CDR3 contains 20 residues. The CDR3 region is CASGGHPGQSGLAGGNEQFF. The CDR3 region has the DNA TGTGCCAGCGGCGGCCATCCGGGACAATCGGGACTAGCGGGGGGGAATGAGCAGTTCTTC.

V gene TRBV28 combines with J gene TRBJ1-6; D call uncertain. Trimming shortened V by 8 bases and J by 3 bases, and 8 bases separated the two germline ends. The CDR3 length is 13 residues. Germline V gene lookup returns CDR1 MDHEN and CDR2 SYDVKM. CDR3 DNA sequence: TGTGCCAGCCTTAAGTTCTATAATTCACCCCTCCACTTT. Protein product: CASLKFYNSPLHF.

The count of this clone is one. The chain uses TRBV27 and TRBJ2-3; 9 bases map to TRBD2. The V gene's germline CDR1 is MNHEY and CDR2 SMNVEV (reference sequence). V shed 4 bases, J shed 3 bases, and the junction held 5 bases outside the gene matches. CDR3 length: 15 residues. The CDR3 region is CASSYSGSRTDTQYF. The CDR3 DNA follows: TGTGCCAGCAGTTATAGCGGGAGCCGTACAGATACGCAGTATTTT.

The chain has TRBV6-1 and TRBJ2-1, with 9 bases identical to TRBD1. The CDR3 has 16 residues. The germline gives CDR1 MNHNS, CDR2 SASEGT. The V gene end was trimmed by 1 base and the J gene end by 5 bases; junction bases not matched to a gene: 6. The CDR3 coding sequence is TGTGCCAGCAGTGAAGTAAGGGGACAGGGTAACAATGAGCAGTTCTTC. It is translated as CASSEVRGQGNNEQFF.

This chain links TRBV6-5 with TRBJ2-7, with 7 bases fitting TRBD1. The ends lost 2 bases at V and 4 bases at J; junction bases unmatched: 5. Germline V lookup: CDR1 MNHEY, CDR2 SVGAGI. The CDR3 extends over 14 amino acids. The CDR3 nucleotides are TGTGCCAGCAGTTACAGTAAGGGGGCGTACGAGCAGTACTTC. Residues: CASSYSKGAYEQYF.

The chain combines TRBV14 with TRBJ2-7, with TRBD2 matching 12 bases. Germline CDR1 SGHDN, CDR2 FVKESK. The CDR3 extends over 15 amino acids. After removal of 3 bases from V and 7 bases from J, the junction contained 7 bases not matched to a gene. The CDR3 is CASSQKGLAGWEQYF. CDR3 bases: TGTGCCAGCAGCCAGAAAGGACTAGCGGGATGGGAGCAGTACTTC.

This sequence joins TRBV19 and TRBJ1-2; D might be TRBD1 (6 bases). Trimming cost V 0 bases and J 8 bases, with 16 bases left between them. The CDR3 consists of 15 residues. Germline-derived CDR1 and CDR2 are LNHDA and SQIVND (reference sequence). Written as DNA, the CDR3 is TGTGCCAGTAGTATAGATCCGGACAGCCACTGGGGCTACACCTTC. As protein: CASSIDPDSHWGYTF.